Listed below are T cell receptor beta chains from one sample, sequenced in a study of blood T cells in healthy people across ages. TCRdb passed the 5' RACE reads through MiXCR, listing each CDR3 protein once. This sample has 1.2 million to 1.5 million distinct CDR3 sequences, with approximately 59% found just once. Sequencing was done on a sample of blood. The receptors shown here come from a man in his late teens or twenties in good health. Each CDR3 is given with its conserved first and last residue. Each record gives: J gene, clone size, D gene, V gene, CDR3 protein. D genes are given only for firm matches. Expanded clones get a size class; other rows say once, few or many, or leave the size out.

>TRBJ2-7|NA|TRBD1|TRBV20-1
CSALNVGDRGYEQYF
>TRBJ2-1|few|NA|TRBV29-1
CSVQAVSYNEQFF
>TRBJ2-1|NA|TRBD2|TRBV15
CATSREGSGGEQFF
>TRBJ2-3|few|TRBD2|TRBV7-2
CASSSPRGGRPVDTQYF
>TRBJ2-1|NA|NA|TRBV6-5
CASSSHVGVYNEQFF
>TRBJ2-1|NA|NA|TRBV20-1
CSARLTWGNEQFF
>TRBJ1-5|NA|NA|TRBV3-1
CASSQDFTSNQPQHF
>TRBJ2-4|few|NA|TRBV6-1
CASSEMMEGAKNIQYF
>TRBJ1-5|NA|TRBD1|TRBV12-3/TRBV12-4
CASGPGTAHRPQHF
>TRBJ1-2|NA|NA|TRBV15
CATSTSATMGYGYTF
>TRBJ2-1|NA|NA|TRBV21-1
CASSKVLAGVNNEQFF
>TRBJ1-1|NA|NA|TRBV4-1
CASSQEQGVYTEAFF
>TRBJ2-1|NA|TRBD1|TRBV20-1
CSAREQGRYNEQFF
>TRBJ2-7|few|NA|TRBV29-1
CSAKTGYEQYF
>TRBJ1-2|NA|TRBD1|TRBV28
CASERDRNYGYTF
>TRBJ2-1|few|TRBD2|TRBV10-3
CAISEFLAEEYNEQFF
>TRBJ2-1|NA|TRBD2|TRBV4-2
CASSRLGGRGFNEQFF
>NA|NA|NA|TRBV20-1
CSASEGSYETQYF
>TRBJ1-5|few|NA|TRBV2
CASSQEGVGQPQHF
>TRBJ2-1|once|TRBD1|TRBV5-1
CASSLEAGQGAGEQFF
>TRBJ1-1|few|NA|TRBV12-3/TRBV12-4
CASSPRDFLEAFF
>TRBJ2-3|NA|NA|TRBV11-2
CASSEQSDTQYF
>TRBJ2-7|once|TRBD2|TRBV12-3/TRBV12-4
CASNRSGRRSEQYF
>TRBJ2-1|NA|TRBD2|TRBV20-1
CSASAPSVGLAGNEQFF
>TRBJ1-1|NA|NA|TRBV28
CASSSGRATEAFF
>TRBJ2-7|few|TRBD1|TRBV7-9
CASSLAMGQAYEQYF
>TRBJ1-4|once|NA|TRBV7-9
CASRARGNEKLFF
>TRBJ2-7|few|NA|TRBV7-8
CASGQKYEQYF
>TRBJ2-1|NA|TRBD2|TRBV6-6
CASSYSGTSKFF
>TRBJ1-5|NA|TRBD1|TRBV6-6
CASSDSDRGSQVPQHF
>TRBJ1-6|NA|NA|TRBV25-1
CASSVADRLDSPLHF
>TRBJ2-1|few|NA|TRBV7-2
CASSSRNLLSGGGWDEQFF
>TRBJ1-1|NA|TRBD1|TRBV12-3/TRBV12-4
CASNSRGDPSWLDEAFF
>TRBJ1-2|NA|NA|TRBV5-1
CASSLERGDYGYTF
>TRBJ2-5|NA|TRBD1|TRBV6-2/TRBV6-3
CASSLTGVYQETQYF
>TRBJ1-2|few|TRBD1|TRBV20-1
CSAIDRAGYTF
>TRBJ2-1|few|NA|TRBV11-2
CASSLVPGVGGEQFF
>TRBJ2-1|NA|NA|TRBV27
CASSSTDSYNEQFF
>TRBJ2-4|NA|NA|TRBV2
CASSSAGGNGDEQYF
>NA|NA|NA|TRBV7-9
CASSFPQTLEQYF
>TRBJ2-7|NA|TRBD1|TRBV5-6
CASSQQPGQGISYEQYF
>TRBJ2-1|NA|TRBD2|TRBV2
CASSVRRTSSDNEQFF
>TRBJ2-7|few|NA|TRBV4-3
CASSQEMDGIYEQYF
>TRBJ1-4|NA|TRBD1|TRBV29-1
CSVGPGQGQEKLFF
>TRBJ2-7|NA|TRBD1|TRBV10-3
CAISDPQTGSIEQYF
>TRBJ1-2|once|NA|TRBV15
CATSRHPGPQKRGGYTF
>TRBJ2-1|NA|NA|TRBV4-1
CASAGGLKQFF
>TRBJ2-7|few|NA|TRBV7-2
CASSLTPLMWSYEQYF
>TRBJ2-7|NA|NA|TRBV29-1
CSVANRGTFEQYF
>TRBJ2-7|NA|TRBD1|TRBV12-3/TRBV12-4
CASSHPGAGGYEQYF
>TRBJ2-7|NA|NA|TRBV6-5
CASSGPNGDEQYF
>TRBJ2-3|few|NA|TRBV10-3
CATQSRDADTQYF
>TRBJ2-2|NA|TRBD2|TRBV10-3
CAISQTGTITGELFF
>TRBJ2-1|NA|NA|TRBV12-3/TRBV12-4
CASIPGSFPSSSYNEQFF
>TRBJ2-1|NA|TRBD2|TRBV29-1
CSVRTSGRNSAYNEQFF